These T cell receptor beta chains were read from a single sample in a study of blood T cells in healthy people across ages. TCRdb reprocessed the 5' RACE reads with MiXCR, giving one entry per CDR3 protein. This sample has more than 600,000 distinct CDR3 sequences, with roughly 25% found just once. These data were also filed under a second study, of T cells of mothers and their children.

Sequences were obtained from blood. These receptors were taken from a boy aged 10-17 years in good health. Both conserved end residues are part of each CDR3. The order of the fields is CDR3 length, V gene, J gene, D gene, clone size, CDR3 protein, CDR3 DNA. A D gene is named only where the DNA matches it firmly. A clone size is listed for some rows: how often the clone was seen (once, few, many), or a class if it is expanded.

15,TRBV7-8,TRBJ2-1,TRBD2,few,CASTASGDLSNEQFF,TGTGCCAGCACCGCCAGCGGGGATCTTTCCAATGAGCAGTTCTTC
14,TRBV14,TRBJ2-7,-,-,CASSQSVLSYEQYF,TGTGCCAGCAGCCAATCTGTGCTCTCCTACGAGCAGTACTTC
17,TRBV20-1,TRBJ2-7,TRBD2,-,CSARDGPGTSALYEQYF,TGCAGTGCTAGAGACGGTCCGGGGACTAGCGCGCTCTACGAGCAGTACTTC
16,TRBV7-2,TRBJ1-2,TRBD1,-,CASSLGGQGAYHGYTF,TGTGCCAGCAGCTTAGGGGGACAGGGGGCATATCATGGCTACACCTTC
13,TRBV2,TRBJ2-5,-,few,CASSWDAQETQYF,TGTGCCAGCAGTTGGGACGCGCAAGAGACCCAGTACTTC
15,TRBV3-1,TRBJ2-5,TRBD2,many,CASSQGLAGGETQYF,TGTGCCAGCAGCCAGGGACTAGCGGGAGGCGAGACCCAGTACTTC
14,TRBV10-3,TRBJ2-7,-,-,CAISESKNTYEQYF,TGTGCCATCAGTGAGTCGAAGAATACCTACGAGCAGTACTTC
9,TRBV7-9,TRBJ1-6,-,-,CASGSPLHF,TGTGCCAGCGGTTCACCCCTCCACTTT
18,TRBV5-1,TRBJ2-3,TRBD2,-,CASSSTGGSGSKTDTQYF,TGCGCCAGCAGCTCGACCGGCGGGAGCGGGAGTAAGACGGATACGCAGTATTTT
14,TRBV7-2,TRBJ1-6,TRBD1,-,CASSSNLRQGSLHF,TGTGCCAGCAGCTCGAACCTTCGACAGGGCAGCCTCCACTTT
13,TRBV6-5,TRBJ2-7,-,few,CASKPGPLSEQYF,TGTGCCAGCAAGCCAGGGCCTCTCTCCGAGCAGTACTTC
13,TRBV7-9,TRBJ2-1,TRBD2,-,CASSPQAGEEEFF,TGTGCCAGCAGCCCACAAGCGGGAGAGGAGGAGTTCTTC
13,TRBV12-3/TRBV12-4,TRBJ1-3,-,few,CASSFHRGNTIYF,TGTGCCAGCAGTTTCCACAGGGGAAACACCATATATTTT
17,TRBV9,TRBJ2-3,-,once,CASSPNTLASRTDTQYF,TGTGCCAGCAGCCCGAACACCCTGGCGAGTCGGACAGATACGCAGTATTTT
16,TRBV9,TRBJ2-3,-,few,CASSVGGSGSTDTQYF,TGTGCCAGCAGCGTAGGGGGGAGCGGGAGCACAGATACGCAGTATTTT
19,TRBV27,TRBJ2-7,TRBD1,-,CASISPRHRTGTGALEQYF,TGTGCCAGCATCTCCCCAAGACACCGAACCGGGACAGGGGCCCTTGAGCAGTACTTC
16,TRBV21-1,TRBJ2-7,-,few,CASSKESLAETYEQYF,TGTGCCAGCAGCAAAGAATCCCTAGCGGAAACCTACGAGCAGTACTTC
14,TRBV20-1,TRBJ2-7,-,few,CSARDGQGTNEQYF,TGCAGTGCTAGAGATGGCCAGGGAACTAACGAGCAGTACTTC
16,TRBV7-8,TRBJ1-1,-,-,CASSLIGLRYRTEAFF,TGTGCCAGCAGCTTAATAGGTTTAAGGTATCGGACTGAAGCTTTCTTT
14,TRBV6-1,TRBJ1-1,-,-,CASSEIIGNTEAFF,TGTGCCAGCAGTGAAATTATTGGGAACACTGAAGCTTTCTTT
14,TRBV5-1,TRBJ1-2,-,-,CASSLTGNAYGYTF,TGCGCCAGCAGCCTAACAGGGAACGCCTATGGCTACACCTTC
12,TRBV29-1,TRBJ2-5,-,few,CSVGGYQETQYF,TGCAGCGTTGGGGGGTACCAAGAGACCCAGTACTTC
16,TRBV5-1,TRBJ2-7,TRBD1,few,CASSSSSQGETYEQYF,TGCGCCAGCAGCTCCTCCTCCCAGGGGGAAACCTACGAGCAGTACTTC
13,TRBV4-1,TRBJ2-2,-,few,CASSPLTAGELFF,TGCGCCAGCAGCCCCCTGACGGCCGGGGAGCTGTTTTTT
12,TRBV29-1,TRBJ2-3,TRBD2,-,CSVERGADTQYF,TGCAGCGTGGAGCGGGGTGCAGATACGCAGTATTTT
14,TRBV28,TRBJ1-5,-,-,CASSLRLSNQPQHF,TGTGCCAGCAGTCTGAGGCTGAGCAATCAGCCCCAGCATTTT
18,TRBV29-1,TRBJ1-5,TRBD1,-,CSENESGTGGLVNQPQHF,TGCAGCGAGAATGAATCCGGGACAGGGGGCTTGGTCAATCAGCCCCAGCATTTT
14,TRBV20-1,TRBJ2-7,-,few,CSASWGVGDYEQYF,TGCAGTGCTAGCTGGGGTGTGGGGGACTACGAGCAGTACTTC
12,TRBV20-1,TRBJ1-2,-,-,CSASPLYRGYTF,TGCAGTGCTAGCCCACTTTATCGGGGCTACACCTTC
15,TRBV7-7,TRBJ2-5,TRBD2,-,CASSQTRGVKETQYF,TGTGCTAGCAGCCAGACCCGGGGGGTGAAAGAGACCCAGTACTTC
13,TRBV29-1,TRBJ2-5,-,few,CSVEIGTQETQYF,TGCAGCGTTGAAATTGGCACCCAAGAGACCCAGTACTTC
17,TRBV25-1,TRBJ2-2,TRBD2,-,CASSELYGGSDTGELFF,TGTGCCAGCAGTGAGCTTTACGGGGGGTCGGACACCGGGGAGCTGTTTTTT